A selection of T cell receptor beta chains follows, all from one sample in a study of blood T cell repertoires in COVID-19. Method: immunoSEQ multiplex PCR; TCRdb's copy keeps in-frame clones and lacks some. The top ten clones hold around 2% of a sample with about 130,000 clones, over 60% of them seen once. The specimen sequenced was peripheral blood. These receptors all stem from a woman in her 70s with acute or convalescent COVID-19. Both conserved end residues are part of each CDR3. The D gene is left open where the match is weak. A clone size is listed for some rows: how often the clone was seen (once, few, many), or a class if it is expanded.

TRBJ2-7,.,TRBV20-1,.,CSARGGKRQYF,TGCAGTGCTAGAGGAGGGAAGCGACAGTACTTC
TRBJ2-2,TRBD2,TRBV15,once,CATSSRSGRSEELFF,TGTGCCACCAGCAGCCGGAGCGGGAGATCTGAGGAGCTGTTTTTT
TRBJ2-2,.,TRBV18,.,CASSPSVSGITGELFF,TGTGCCAGCTCACCGAGTGTTAGCGGAATCACCGGGGAGCTGTTTTTT
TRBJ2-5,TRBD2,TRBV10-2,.,CASSWGGGETQYF,TGCGCCAGCAGTTGGGGGGGAGGGGAGACCCAGTACTTC
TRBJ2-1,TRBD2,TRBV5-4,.,CASSSKTTSVHEFF,TGTGCCAGCAGCTCCAAGACGACTAGCGTCCATGAGTTCTTC
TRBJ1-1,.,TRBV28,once,CASRPGGSTEAFF,TGTGCCAGCAGGCCCGGGGGGAGCACTGAAGCTTTCTTT
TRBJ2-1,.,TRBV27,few,CASRHYPAGPYNEQFF,TGTGCCAGCAGGCACTACCCGGCAGGGCCGTACAATGAGCAGTTCTTC
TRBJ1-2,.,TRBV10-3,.,CAISEEEAYGYTF,TGTGCCATCAGTGAGGAGGAAGCCTATGGCTACACCTTC
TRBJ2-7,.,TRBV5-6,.,CASSLEYLDEQYF,TGTGCCAGCAGCTTGGAATACTTAGACGAGCAGTACTTC
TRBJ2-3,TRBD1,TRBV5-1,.,CASRGTGGSDTQYF,TGCGCCAGCAGGGGGACAGGGGGCTCAGATACGCAGTATTTT
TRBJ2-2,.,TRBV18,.,CASSPGNPTGELFF,TGTGCCAGCTCACCAGGCAACCCCACCGGGGAGCTGTTTTTT
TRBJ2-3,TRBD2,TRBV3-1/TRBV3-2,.,CASSQDLLAGRDTQYF,TGTGCCAGCAGCCAAGATCTACTAGCGGGTAGAGATACGCAGTATTTT
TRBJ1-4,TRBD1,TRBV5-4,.,CASSLQGGGEKLFF,TGTGCCAGCAGCCTACAGGGGGGCGGTGAAAAACTGTTTTTT
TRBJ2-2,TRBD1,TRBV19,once,CARRGQGFTGELFF,TGTGCCCGGAGAGGACAGGGGTTCACCGGGGAGCTGTTTTTT
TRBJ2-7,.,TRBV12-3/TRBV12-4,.,CASSSQGYEQYF,TGTGCCAGCAGTTCACAGGGATACGAGCAGTACTTC
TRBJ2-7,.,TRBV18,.,CASSPGTYLGEQYF,TGTGCCAGCTCACCAGGGACATACCTAGGCGAGCAGTACTTC
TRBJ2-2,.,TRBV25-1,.,CAGRGNGELFF,TGTGCCGGTAGGGGGAACGGGGAGCTGTTTTTT
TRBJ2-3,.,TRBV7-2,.,CASSLDGGRTDTQYF,TGTGCCAGCAGCCTCGACGGGGGGCGCACAGATACGCAGTATTTT
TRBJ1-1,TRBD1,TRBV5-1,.,CASRGQGSGTEAFF,TGCGCCAGCAGGGGACAGGGATCGGGCACTGAAGCTTTCTTT
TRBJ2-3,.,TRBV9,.,CASSVGVDPRQYF,TGTGCCAGCAGCGTAGGTGTAGATCCGAGGCAGTATTTT
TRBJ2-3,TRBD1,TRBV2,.,CASSTRTGGRTDTQYF,TGTGCCAGCAGTACCAGGACAGGGGGCAGGACAGATACGCAGTATTTT
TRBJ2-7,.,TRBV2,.,CASSWLGSEQYF,TGTGCCAGCAGTTGGCTGGGGAGCGAGCAGTACTTC
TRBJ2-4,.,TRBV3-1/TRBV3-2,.,CASTTGTTNIQYF,TGTGCCAGCACTACCGGGACAACAAACATTCAGTACTTC
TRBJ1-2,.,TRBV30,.,CAWTEGSYGYTF,TGTGCCTGGACAGAGGGTTCCTATGGCTACACCTTC
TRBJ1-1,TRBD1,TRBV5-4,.,CASRDRASTEAFF,TGTGCCAGCAGGGACAGGGCTAGCACTGAAGCTTTCTTT
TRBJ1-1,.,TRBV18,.,CASSRDTQGNTEAFF,TGTGCCAGCTCACGGGACACTCAAGGGAACACTGAAGCTTTCTTT
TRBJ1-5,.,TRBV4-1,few,CASSLQAAQSNQPQHF,TGCGCCAGCAGCCTCCAAGCTGCACAGAGCAATCAGCCCCAGCATTTT
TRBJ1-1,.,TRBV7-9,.,CASKGHRDTEAFF,TGTGCCAGCAAGGGGCATCGGGACACTGAAGCTTTCTTT
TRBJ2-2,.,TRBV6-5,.,CASGLGTGELFF,TGTGCCAGCGGCCTAGGCACCGGGGAGCTGTTTTTT
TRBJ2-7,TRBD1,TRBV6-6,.,CASTGQGVGSYEQYF,TGTGCCAGCACCGGACAGGGAGTGGGCTCCTACGAGCAGTACTTC
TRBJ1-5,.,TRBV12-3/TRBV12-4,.,CASSRGPRVPQHF,TGTGCCAGCAGTCGAGGGCCCCGCGTTCCCCAGCATTTT
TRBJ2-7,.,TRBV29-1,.,CSVEGAGGVEQYF,TGCAGCGTTGAAGGGGCAGGAGGGGTCGAGCAGTACTTC
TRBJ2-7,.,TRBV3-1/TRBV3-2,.,CASSPTGTYEQYF,TGTGCCAGCAGCCCTACAGGGACCTACGAGCAGTACTTC
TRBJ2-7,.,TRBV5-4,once,CASSLGHDYEQYF,TGTGCCAGCAGCTTGGGACACGACTACGAGCAGTACTTC
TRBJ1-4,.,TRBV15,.,CATGSREKLFF,TGTGCCACCGGCTCGCGGGAAAAACTGTTTTTT
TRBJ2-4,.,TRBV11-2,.,CASSLARRDIQYF,TGTGCCAGCAGCTTAGCCCGGAGGGACATTCAGTACTTC
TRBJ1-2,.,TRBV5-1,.,CASSLAGREGGGYTF,TGCGCCAGCAGCTTGGCAGGCAGGGAAGGTGGCGGCTACACCTTC
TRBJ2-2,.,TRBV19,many,CASSNPNTGELFF,TGTGCCAGTAGCAATCCGAACACCGGGGAGCTGTTTTTT
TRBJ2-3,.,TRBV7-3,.,CASSLEVGADTQYF,TGTGCCAGCAGCTTGGAGGTTGGTGCAGATACGCAGTATTTT
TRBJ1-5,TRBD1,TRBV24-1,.,CATSEDRAGQPQHF,TGTGCCACCTCTGAGGACAGGGCTGGTCAGCCCCAGCATTTT
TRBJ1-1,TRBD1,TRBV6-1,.,CASSESFMGQRNTEAFF,TGTGCCAGCAGTGAAAGTTTTATGGGACAGAGGAACACTGAAGCTTTCTTT